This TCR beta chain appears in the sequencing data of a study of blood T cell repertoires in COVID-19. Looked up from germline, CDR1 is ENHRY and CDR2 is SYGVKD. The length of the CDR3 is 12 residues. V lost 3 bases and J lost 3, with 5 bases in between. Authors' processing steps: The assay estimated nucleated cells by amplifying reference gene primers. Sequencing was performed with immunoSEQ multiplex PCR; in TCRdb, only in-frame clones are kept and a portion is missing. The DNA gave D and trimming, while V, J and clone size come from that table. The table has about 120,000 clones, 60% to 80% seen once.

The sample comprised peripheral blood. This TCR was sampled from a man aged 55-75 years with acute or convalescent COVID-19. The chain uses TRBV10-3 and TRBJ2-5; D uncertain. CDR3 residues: CAISEREETQYF. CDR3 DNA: TGTGCCATCAGTGAACGGGAAGAGACCCAGTACTTC.